Below, one TCR beta chain is given with its context. The protocol was immunoSEQ multiplex PCR, while the TCRdb copy is restricted to in-frame clones and leaves out a portion. The sample lists some 150,000 clones; about 80% were seen once. J lost 5 bases, V lost 3 bases, and 7 bases had no gene match. This CDR3 is 15 amino acids long. Germline CDR1 and CDR2: SGHAT and FQNNGV. This record belongs to a study of blood T cell repertoires in COVID-19. The sample taken for sequencing was peripheral blood. This TCR was sampled from a human donor in a cohort sampled during active COVID-19. The rearrangement uses TRBV11-2 and TRBJ2-3, with TRBD1 matching over 8 bases. The CDR3 protein is CASSFYTGGEDTQYF. The CDR3 nucleotides read TGTGCCAGCAGCTTTTATACAGGGGGAGAAGATACGCAGTATTTT.